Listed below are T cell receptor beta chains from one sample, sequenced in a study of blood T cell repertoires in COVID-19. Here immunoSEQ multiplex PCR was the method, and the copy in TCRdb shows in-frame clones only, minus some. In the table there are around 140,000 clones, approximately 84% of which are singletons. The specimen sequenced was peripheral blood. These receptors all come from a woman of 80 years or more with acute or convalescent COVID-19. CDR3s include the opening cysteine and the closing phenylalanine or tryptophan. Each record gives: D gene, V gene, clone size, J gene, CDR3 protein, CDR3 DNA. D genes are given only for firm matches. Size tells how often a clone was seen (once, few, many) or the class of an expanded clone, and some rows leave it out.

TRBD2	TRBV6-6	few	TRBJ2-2	CASSYRGGPPPGELFF	TGTGCCAGCAGTTATCGCGGGGGGCCTCCCCCCGGGGAGCTGTTTTTT
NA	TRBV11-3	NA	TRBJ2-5	CASSLVNGAQYF	TGTGCCAGCAGCTTAGTTAACGGGGCCCAGTACTTC
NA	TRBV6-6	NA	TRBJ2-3	CASSPQGGGSDTQYF	TGTGCCAGCAGCCCCCAAGGGGGGGGGTCGGATACGCAGTATTTT
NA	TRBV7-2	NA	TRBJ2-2	CASSLNRRGELFF	TGTGCCAGCAGCTTGAATCGCAGGGGGGAGCTGTTTTTT
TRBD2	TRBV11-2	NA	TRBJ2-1	CASSLDVTSPKWEFF	TGTGCCAGCAGCTTAGACGTGACTAGCCCTAAGTGGGAGTTCTTC
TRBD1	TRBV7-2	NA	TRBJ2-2	CASSLYGQGAGGELFF	TGTGCCAGCAGCTTATACGGACAGGGGGCCGGCGGGGAGCTGTTTTTT
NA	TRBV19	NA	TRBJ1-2	CASSPSGGDAVYGYTF	TGTGCCAGTAGCCCATCCGGGGGGGATGCGGTCTATGGCTACACCTTC
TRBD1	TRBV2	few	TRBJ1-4	CASSEDRGGTEKLFF	TGTGCCAGCAGTGAAGACAGGGGGGGAACTGAAAAACTGTTTTTT
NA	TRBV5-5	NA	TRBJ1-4	CASSSSHWDYNEKLFF	TGTGCCAGCAGCTCCTCTCATTGGGACTATAATGAAAAACTGTTTTTT
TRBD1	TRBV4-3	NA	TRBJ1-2	CASSQDRRQGIYNYGYTF	TGCGCCAGCAGCCAAGATCGGAGACAGGGGATCTATAACTATGGCTACACCTTC
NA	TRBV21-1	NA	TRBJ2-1	CASSIYGLAGGITSNEQFF	TGTGCCAGCAGCATCTACGGACTAGCGGGAGGGATAACAAGTAATGAGCAGTTCTTC
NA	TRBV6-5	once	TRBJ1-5	CASSYGGSSNQPQHF	TGTGCCAGCAGTTACGGGGGGAGTAGCAATCAGCCCCAGCATTTT
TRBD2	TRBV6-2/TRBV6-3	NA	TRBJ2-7	CASSGRANEQYF	TGTGCCAGCAGCGGGAGGGCCAACGAGCAGTACTTC
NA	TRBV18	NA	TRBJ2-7	CASSSETVSYEQYF	TGTGCCAGCTCATCCGAGACAGTCTCCTACGAGCAGTACTTC
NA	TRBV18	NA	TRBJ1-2	CASSPERQDDGYTF	TGTGCCAGCTCACCGGAGCGGCAGGATGATGGCTACACCTTC
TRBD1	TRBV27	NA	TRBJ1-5	CASSPRTGGNQPQHF	TGTGCCAGCAGTCCCAGGACAGGGGGCAATCAGCCCCAGCATTTT
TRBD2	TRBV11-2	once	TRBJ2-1	CASSLLAGDNEQFF	TGTGCCAGCAGCTTATTAGCGGGGGACAATGAGCAGTTCTTC
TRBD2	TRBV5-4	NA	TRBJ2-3	CASSLGLAGGMEDTQYF	TGTGCCAGCAGCTTGGGGCTAGCGGGGGGGATGGAGGATACGCAGTATTTT
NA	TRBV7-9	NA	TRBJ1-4	CASTRRGGNEKLFF	TGTGCCAGCACCCGACGGGGTGGTAATGAAAAACTGTTTTTT
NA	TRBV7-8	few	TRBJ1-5	CASSTGGGGSQPQHF	TGTGCCAGCAGCACCGGAGGGGGGGGGAGTCAGCCCCAGCATTTT
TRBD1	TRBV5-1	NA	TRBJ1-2	CASRGQGSSNYGYTF	TGCGCCAGCAGGGGACAGGGGTCCTCTAACTATGGCTACACCTTC
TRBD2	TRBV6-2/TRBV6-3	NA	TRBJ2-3	CASSYSTREAGTDTQYF	TGTGCCAGCAGTTACTCGACGCGGGAGGCGGGCACAGATACGCAGTATTTT
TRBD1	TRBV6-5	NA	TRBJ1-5	CASRPQGAGQPQHF	TGTGCCAGCAGACCCCAGGGGGCCGGTCAGCCCCAGCATTTT
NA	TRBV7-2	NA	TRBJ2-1	CASSLVSLQFF	TGTGCCAGCAGCTTAGTGAGTTTGCAGTTCTTC
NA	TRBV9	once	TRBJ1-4	CASSVGLGQGIEKLFF	TGTGCCAGCAGCGTAGGTCTGGGGCAGGGGATTGAAAAACTGTTTTTT
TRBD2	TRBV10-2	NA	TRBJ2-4	CASSSGIGAKNIQYF	TGCGCCAGTTCAAGCGGGATTGGAGCCAAAAACATTCAGTACTTC
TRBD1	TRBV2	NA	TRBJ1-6	CASGGQVNSPLHF	TGTGCCAGCGGGGGACAGGTCAATTCACCCCTCCACTTT
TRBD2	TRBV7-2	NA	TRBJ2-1	CASSLGAAGGLDEQFF	TGTGCCAGCAGCCTGGGGGCAGCGGGAGGGCTCGATGAGCAGTTCTTC
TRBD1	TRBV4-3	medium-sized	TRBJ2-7	CASSQESMGQYEQYF	TGCGCCAGCAGCCAAGAATCCATGGGACAGTACGAGCAGTACTTC
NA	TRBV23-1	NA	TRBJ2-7	CASSQEKVSSYEQYF	TGCGCCAGCAGTCAAGAGAAAGTGAGCTCCTACGAGCAGTACTTC
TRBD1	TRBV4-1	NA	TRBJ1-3	CASSQGRDRTNTIYF	TGCGCCAGCAGCCAAGGCCGGGACAGGACAAACACCATATATTTT
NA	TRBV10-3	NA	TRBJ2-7	CAISDGDSTHEQYF	TGTGCCATCAGTGACGGAGACAGTACCCACGAGCAGTACTTC
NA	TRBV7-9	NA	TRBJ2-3	CASSPRRVPTDTQYF	TGTGCCAGCAGCCCCCGCAGGGTCCCCACAGATACGCAGTATTTT